Below, 7 T cell receptor beta chains from the same sample are listed, as sequenced in a study of identical twins. TCRdb re-derived calls from the 5' RACE reads in MiXCR, one entry per CDR3 protein. This table holds around 470,000 distinct CDR3 sequences, approximately 14% found once. This sample also belongs to another study, concerning yellow fever vaccine responses in identical twins.

Material: CD4+ T cells sorted from blood. The receptors come from a young woman in good health.

The chain is built from TRBV30 and TRBJ2-7; D unresolved. Germline V gene sequence: CDR1 GTSNPN, CDR2 SVGIG (reference sequence). V shed 4 bases and J shed 8 bases, with 12 bases lying between them. This CDR3 comprises 11 residues. The CDR3 sequence: CAWTHLEQQYF. CDR3 DNA: TGTGCCTGGACGCATCTCGAGCAGCAGTACTTC.

V gene TRBV11-2 combines with J gene TRBJ2-1; D tentatively fits TRBD1 or TRBD2 (8 bases each). The germline CDR1 and CDR2 sequences are SGHAT and FQNNGV. Trimming removed 3 bases at V and 9 bases at J, with 24 bases between. This CDR3 region has 17 residues. CDR3 DNA: TGTGCCAGCAGCTTCAGGGGGCAGGGACTAGGAGTCGGTGAGCAGTTCTTC. It is translated as CASSFRGQGLGVGEQFF.

This clonotype appeared a few times. The chain has TRBV6-1 and TRBJ2-1; unclear D gene. The CDR3 has 14 residues. Germline values: CDR1 MNHNS, CDR2 SASEGT. V was pared by 5 bases and J by 4 bases, with 12 bases between. The CDR3 is CASSTSLGYNEQFF. The CDR3 bases are TGTGCCAGCAGTACCTCTCTAGGGTACAATGAGCAGTTCTTC.

In this sample, this clonotype turned up a few times. V is TRBV20-1 and J is TRBJ2-1; TRBD2 might be the D (6 bases). This CDR3 is built from 14 residues. CDR1 is DFQATT and CDR2 is SNEGSKA in the germline V gene (reference sequence). Trimming left V 6 bases short and J 3 bases short, with 15 bases between. The CDR3 coding sequence is TGCAGTGCCTCTTCTATGGGACTCTACAATGAGCAGTTCTTC. The encoded protein is CSASSMGLYNEQFF.

Many counts were recorded for this clonotype. The chain is built from TRBV20-1 and TRBJ1-2, with a tentative D call TRBD1 (5 bases). The length of the CDR3 is 12 residues. Germline V gives CDR1 DFQATT, CDR2 SNEGSKA (reference sequence). The CDR3: CRTWDGLYGYTF. CDR3 DNA sequence: TGCAGGACATGGGACGGCCTCTATGGCTACACCTTC.

This chain links TRBV5-5 with TRBJ2-1; 8 bases line up with TRBD2. V lost 0 bases, J lost 9 bases, and 11 bases stayed unmatched. Germline values: CDR1 SGHKS, CDR2 YYEKEE (reference sequence). The CDR3 has 16 amino acids. The CDR3 DNA is TGTGCCAGCAGCTTGGCCAAAACGGGGGGGCCTAGTGAGCAGTTCTTC. Protein: CASSLAKTGGPSEQFF. Looking up the rest from reference TRBV5-5 and TRBJ2-1 gives the full variable domain: DAGVTQSPTHLIKTRGQQVTLRCSPISGHKSVSWYQQVLGQGPQFIFQYYEKEERGRGNFPDRFSARQFPNYSSELNVNALLLGDSALYLCASSLAKTGGPSEQFFGPGTRLTVL.

The chain employs TRBV12-3 or TRBV12-4 and TRBJ2-3, with TRBD2 matching 10 bases. V lost 6 bases and J lost 8; bases outside the gene matches: 14. This CDR3 comprises 16 residues. The CDR3: CASRTHGAGGPGTQYF. CDR3 sequence (DNA): TGTGCCAGCAGGACCCACGGAGCGGGGGGGCCGGGTACGCAGTATTTT.